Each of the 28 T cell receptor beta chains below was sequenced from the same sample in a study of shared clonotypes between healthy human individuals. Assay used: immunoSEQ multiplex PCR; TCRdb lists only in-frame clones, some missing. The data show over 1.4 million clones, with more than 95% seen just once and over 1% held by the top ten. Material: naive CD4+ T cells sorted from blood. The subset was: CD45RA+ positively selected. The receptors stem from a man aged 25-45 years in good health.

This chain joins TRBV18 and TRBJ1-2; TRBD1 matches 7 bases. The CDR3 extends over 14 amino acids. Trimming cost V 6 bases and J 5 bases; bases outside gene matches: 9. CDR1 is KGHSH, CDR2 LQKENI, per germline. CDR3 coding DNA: TGTGCCAGCTCGCGGGACAGCAAGTCTTATGGCTACACCTTC. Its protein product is CASSRDSKSYGYTF.

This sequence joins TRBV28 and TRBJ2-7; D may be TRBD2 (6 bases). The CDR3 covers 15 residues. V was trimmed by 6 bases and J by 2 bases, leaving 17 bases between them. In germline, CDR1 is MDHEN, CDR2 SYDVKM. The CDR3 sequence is CASSQRGSRTYEQYF. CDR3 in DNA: TGTGCCAGCAGCCAACGGGGGAGTCGCACCTACGAGCAGTACTTC.

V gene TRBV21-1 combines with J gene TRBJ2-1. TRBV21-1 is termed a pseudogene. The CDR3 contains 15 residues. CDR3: CASSKKGSSYNEQFF. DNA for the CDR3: TGTGCCAGCAGCAAAAAGGGCAGCTCCTACAATGAGCAGTTCTTC.

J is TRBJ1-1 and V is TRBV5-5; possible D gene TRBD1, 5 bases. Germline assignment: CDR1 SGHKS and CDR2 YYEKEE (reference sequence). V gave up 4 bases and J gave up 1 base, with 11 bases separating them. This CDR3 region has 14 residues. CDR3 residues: CASSAGRTNTEAFF. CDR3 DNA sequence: TGTGCCAGCAGCGCGGGACGGACGAACACTGAAGCTTTCTTT. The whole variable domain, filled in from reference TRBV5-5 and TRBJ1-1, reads DAGVTQSPTHLIKTRGQQVTLRCSPISGHKSVSWYQQVLGQGPQFIFQYYEKEERGRGNFPDRFSARQFPNYSSELNVNALLLGDSALYLCASSAGRTNTEAFFGQGTRLTVV.

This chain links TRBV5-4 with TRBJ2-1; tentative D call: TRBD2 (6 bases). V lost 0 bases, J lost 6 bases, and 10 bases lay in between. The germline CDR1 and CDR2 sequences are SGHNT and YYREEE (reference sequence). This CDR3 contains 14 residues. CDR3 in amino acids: CASSLELATNEQFF. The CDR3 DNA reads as TGTGCCAGCAGCTTGGAGCTAGCGACCAATGAGCAGTTCTTC. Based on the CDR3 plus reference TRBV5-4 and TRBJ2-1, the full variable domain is ETGVTQSPTHLIKTRGQQVTLRCSSQSGHNTVSWYQQALGQGPQFIFQYYREEENGRGNFPPRFSGLQFPNYSSELNVNALELDDSALYLCASSLELATNEQFFGPGTRLTVL.

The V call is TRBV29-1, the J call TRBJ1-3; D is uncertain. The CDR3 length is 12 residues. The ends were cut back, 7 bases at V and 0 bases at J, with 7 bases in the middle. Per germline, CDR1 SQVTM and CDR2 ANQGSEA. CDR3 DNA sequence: TGCAGCGCAGAAAGCTCTGGAAACACCATATATTTT. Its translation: CSAESSGNTIYF.

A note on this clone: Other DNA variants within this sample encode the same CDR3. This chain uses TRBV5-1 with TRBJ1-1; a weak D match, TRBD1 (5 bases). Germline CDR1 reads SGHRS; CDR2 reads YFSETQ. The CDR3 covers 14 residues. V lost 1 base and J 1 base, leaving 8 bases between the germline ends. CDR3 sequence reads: CASSLQGGNTEAFF. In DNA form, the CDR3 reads TGCGCCAGCAGCTTGCAGGGCGGGAACACTGAAGCTTTCTTT.

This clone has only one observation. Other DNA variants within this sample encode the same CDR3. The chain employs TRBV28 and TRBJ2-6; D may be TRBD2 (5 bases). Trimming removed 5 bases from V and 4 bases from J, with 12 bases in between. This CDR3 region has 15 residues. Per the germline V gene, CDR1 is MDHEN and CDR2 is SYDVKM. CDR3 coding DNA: TGTGCCAGCAGTCTAGGAGGTTCCGGGGCCAACGTCCTGACTTTC. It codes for CASSLGGSGANVLTF.

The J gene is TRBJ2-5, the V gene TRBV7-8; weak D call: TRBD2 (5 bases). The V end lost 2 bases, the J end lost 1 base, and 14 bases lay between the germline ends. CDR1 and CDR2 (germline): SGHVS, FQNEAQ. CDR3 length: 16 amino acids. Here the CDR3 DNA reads TGTGCCAGCAGCTTACAAGCGGCTAGTTCCCAAGAGACCCAGTACTTC. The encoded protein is CASSLQAASSQETQYF.

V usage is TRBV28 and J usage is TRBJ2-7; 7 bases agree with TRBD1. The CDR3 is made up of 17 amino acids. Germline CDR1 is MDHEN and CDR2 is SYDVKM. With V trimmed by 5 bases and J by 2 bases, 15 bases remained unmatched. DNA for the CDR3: TGTGCCAGCAGTCCTTTCCCAGGGACAGTAAAAACCTACGAGCAGTACTTC. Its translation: CASSPFPGTVKTYEQYF.

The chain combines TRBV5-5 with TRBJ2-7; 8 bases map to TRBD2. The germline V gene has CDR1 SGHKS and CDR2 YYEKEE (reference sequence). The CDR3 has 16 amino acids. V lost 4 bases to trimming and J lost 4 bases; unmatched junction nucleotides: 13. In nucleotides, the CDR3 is TGTGCCAGCAGCACACCCGGCGCGGGGACTAGGTACGAGCAGTACTTC. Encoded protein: CASSTPGAGTRYEQYF.

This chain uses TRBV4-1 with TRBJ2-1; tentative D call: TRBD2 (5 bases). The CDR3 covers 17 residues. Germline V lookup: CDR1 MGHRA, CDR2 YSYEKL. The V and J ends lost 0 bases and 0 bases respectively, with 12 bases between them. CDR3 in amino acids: CASSQDLGSDSYNEQFF. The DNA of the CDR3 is TGCGCCAGCAGCCAAGATCTGGGTAGCGACTCCTACAATGAGCAGTTCTTC.

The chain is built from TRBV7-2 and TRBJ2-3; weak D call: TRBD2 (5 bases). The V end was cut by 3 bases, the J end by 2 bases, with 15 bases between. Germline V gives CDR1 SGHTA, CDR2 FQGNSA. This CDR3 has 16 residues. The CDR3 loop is CASSLSGVGYTDTQYF. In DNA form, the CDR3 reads TGTGCCAGCAGCTTGAGCGGCGTGGGATACACAGATACGCAGTATTTT.

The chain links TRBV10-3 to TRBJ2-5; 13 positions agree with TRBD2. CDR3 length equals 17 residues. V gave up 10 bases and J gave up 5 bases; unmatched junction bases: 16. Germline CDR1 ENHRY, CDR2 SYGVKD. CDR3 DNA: TGTGCCACCGGTGACATAGCCCAACTAGCGGGAGGGGAGACCCAGTACTTC. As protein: CATGDIAQLAGGETQYF.

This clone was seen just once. Here the CDR3 reads CASSGAGTSGPNEQFF. The CDR3, as DNA: TGTGCCAGCAGCGGTGCCGGGACTAGCGGCCCCAATGAGCAGTTCTTC. This chain uses TRBV5-8 with TRBJ2-1; 11 nucleotides line up with TRBD2. The CDR3 runs to 16 residues. CDR1 SGHTS and CDR2 YDEGEE come from the germline V gene. J gave up 6 bases and V 4 bases, and 9 bases lay outside the gene matches.

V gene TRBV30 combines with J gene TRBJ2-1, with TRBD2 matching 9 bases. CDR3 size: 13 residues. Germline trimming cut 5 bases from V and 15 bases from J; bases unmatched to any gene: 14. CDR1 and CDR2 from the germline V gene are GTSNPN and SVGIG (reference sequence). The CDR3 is CAWGKTSGLLPFF. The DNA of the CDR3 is TGTGCCTGGGGCAAGACTAGCGGATTACTTCCGTTCTTC.

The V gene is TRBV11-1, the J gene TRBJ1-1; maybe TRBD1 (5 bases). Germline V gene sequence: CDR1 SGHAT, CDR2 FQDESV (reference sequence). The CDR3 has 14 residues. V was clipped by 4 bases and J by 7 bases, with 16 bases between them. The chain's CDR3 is CASSSQGGVGEAFF. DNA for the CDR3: TGTGCCAGCAGCTCTCAGGGTGGAGTCGGTGAAGCTTTCTTT.

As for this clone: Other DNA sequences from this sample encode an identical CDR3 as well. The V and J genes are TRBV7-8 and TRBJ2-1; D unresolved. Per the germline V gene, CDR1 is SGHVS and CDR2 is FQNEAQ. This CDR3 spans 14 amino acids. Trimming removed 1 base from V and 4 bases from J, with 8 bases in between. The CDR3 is CASSLESRYNEQFF. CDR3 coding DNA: TGTGCCAGCAGCTTAGAGTCCAGGTACAATGAGCAGTTCTTC.

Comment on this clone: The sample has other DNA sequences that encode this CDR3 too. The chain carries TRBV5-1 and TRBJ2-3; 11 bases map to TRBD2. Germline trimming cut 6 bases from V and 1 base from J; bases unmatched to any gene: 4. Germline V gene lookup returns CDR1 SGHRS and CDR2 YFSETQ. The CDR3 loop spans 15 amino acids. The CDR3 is CASTPGLAGTDTQYF. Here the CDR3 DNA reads TGCGCCAGCACGCCGGGACTAGCGGGCACAGATACGCAGTATTTT.

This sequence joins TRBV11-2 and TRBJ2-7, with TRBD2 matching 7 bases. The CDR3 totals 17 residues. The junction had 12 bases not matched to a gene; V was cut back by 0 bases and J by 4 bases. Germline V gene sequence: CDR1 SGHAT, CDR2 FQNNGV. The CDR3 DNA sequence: TGTGCCAGCAGCTTAGATTTTCTAACCGGGAGGTCTTACGAGCAGTACTTC. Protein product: CASSLDFLTGRSYEQYF. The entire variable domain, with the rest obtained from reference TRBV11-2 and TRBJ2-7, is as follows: EAGVAQSPRYKIIEKRQSVAFWCNPISGHATLYWYQQILGQGPKLLIQFQNNGVVDDSQLPKDRFSAERLKGVDSTLKIQPAKLEDSAVYLCASSLDFLTGRSYEQYFGPGTRLTVT.

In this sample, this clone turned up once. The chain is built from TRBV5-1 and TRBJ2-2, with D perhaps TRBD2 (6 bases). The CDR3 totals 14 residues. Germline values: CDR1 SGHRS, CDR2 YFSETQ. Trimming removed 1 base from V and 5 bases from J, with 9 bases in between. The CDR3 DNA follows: TGCGCCAGCAGCTTGTGGGAGGCTACCGGGGAGCTGTTTTTT. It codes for CASSLWEATGELFF.

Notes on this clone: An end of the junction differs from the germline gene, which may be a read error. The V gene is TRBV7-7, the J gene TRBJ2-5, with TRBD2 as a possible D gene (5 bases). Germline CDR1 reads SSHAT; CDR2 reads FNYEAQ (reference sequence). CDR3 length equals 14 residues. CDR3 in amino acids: CASSRSTSSETQYF. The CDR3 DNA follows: TGTGCTAGCAGCAGAAGTACTAGTTCCGAGACCCAGTACTTC.

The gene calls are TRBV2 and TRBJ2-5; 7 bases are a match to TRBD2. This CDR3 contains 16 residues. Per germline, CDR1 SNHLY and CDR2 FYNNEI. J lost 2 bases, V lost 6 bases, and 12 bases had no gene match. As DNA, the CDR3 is TGTGCCAGCAGGGAAAGCCGACGGACTAGGCAAGAGACCCAGTACTTC. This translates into CASRESRRTRQETQYF.

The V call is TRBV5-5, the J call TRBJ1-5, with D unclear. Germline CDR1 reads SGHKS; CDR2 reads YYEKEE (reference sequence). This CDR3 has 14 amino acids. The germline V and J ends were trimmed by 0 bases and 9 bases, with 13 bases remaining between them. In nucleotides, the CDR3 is TGTGCCAGCAGCTTGGAATTTGGATTGGGGCCCCAGCATTTT. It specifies CASSLEFGLGPQHF.

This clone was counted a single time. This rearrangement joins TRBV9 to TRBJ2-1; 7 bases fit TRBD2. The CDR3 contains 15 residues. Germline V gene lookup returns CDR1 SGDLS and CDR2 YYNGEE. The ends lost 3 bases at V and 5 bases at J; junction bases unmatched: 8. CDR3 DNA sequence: TGTGCCAGCAGCGCCCTGACCGGGAGGAACAATGAGCAGTTCTTC. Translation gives CASSALTGRNNEQFF.

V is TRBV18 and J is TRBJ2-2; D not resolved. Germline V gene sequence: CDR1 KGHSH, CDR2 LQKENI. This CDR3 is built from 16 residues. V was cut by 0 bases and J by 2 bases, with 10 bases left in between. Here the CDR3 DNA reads TGTGCCAGCTCACCACCGCAAGGGTCTAACACCGGGGAGCTGTTTTTT. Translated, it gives CASSPPQGSNTGELFF. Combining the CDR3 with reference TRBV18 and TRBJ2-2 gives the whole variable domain NAGVMQNPRHLVRRRGQEARLRCSPMKGHSHVYWYRQLPEEGLKFMVYLQKENIIDESGMPKERFSAEFPKEGPSILRIQQVVRGDSAAYFCASSPPQGSNTGELFFGEGSRLTVL.

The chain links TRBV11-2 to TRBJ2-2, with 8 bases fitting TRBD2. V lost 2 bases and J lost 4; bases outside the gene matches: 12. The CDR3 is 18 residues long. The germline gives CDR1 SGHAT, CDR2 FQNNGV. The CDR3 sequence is CASSLKVYGRAGTGELFF. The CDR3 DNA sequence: TGTGCCAGCAGCTTAAAGGTTTACGGGAGGGCCGGCACCGGGGAGCTGTTTTTT.

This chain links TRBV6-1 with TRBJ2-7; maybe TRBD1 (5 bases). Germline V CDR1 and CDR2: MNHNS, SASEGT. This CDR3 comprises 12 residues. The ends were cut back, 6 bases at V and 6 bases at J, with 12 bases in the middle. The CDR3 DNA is TGTGCCAGCAGGGGGCCTACCGCCGAGCAGTACTTC. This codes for CASRGPTAEQYF.